Following are 13 T cell receptor beta chains from one sample sequenced in a study of blood T cells in healthy people across ages. A second PCR of 7 to 11 cycles used a sample-barcoded 5' primer and a J-beta primer mix. A single record per CDR3 protein comes from TCRdb applying MiXCR to the 5' RACE reads. The table includes 1,300,000 or so distinct CDR3 sequences, around 59% detected once. The sample consisted of blood. The receptors originated from a man between 18 and 29 years old in good health.

V is TRBV27 and J is TRBJ2-7; 7 positions agree with TRBD1. This CDR3 contains 13 residues. Germline CDR1 reads MNHEY; CDR2 reads SMNVEV (reference sequence). Unmatched junction bases numbered 6, after V lost 10 bases and J lost 0 bases. CDR3 protein: CAIPGQPSYEQYF. The CDR3 region has the DNA TGTGCCATCCCGGGACAGCCCTCCTACGAGCAGTACTTC.

This clonotype was seen more than once but under ten times. The V gene is TRBV4-3, the J gene TRBJ1-6; D gene ambiguous. In germline, CDR1 is LGHNA, CDR2 YSLEER. Trimming removed 1 base at V and 6 bases at J, with 16 bases between. The CDR3 loop spans 17 amino acids. The CDR3 region has the DNA TGCGCCAGCAGCCAAGGACTGGGAGGGAGAGGTAATTCACCCCTCCACTTT. This gives the protein CASSQGLGGRGNSPLHF.

In its sample, this clonotype was seen a few times. This chain links TRBV29-1 with TRBJ2-2, with 9 nucleotides matching TRBD2. In germline, CDR1 is SQVTM, CDR2 ANQGSEA. Trimming cost V 6 bases and J 5 bases; bases outside gene matches: 10. This CDR3 region has 15 residues. CDR3 bases: TGCAGCGTCCTCCTAGCGGGGAGTGAGACCGGGGAGCTGTTTTTT. This sequence encodes CSVLLAGSETGELFF.

The rearrangement joins TRBV28 to TRBJ2-3, with D possibly being TRBD2 (6 bases). The CDR3 runs to 15 residues. V lost 3 bases to trimming and J lost 2 bases, with 12 bases between them. From germline, CDR1 is MDHEN and CDR2 SYDVKM. The CDR3 loop is CASSFPGGYTDTQYF. CDR3 nucleotide sequence: TGTGCCAGCAGTTTCCCCGGAGGGTACACAGATACGCAGTATTTT.

This chain connects TRBV2 to TRBJ2-3; D remains ambiguous. V dropped 7 bases and J dropped 2 bases, with 13 bases sitting between them. The CDR3 is 14 amino acids. The germline V gene encodes CDR1 SNHLY and CDR2 FYNNEI. This CDR3 reads CASKSVPYTDTQYF. CDR3 nucleotide sequence: TGTGCCAGCAAGTCAGTACCTTACACAGATACGCAGTATTTT.

This clonotype was seen more than once but under ten times. The CDR3 spells CSAVPGQGRSVNEQFF. The CDR3 DNA reads as TGCAGTGCTGTCCCGGGACAGGGGAGGTCGGTTAATGAGCAGTTCTTC. The chain has TRBV20-1 and TRBJ2-1; 10 bases line up with TRBD1. This CDR3 is 16 amino acids long. Per the germline V gene, CDR1 is DFQATT and CDR2 is SNEGSKA (reference sequence). J was trimmed by 7 bases and V by 5 bases; bases with no gene match: 14.

The chain combines TRBV12-3 or TRBV12-4 with TRBJ2-5; D uncertain. The CDR3 covers 18 residues. V was pared by 3 bases and J by 3 bases, with 23 bases between. The CDR3, as DNA: TGTGCCAGCAGTTTTTTCGTCCGTGCGGATTTAGTGGAAGAGACCCAGTACTTC. Its protein is CASSFFVRADLVEETQYF.

The chain links TRBV7-2 to TRBJ2-1; D possibly corresponds to TRBD2 (6 bases). The CDR3 consists of 14 residues. The germline CDR1 and CDR2 sequences are SGHTA and FQGNSA. V was clipped by 5 bases and J by 10 bases, with 18 bases between them. The CDR3 region has the DNA TGTGCCAGCAGCCCGGGGGACTTCCAAGGGGAGCAGTTCTTC. It translates to CASSPGDFQGEQFF.

The chain employs TRBV4-2 and TRBJ2-7; 10 bases are shared with TRBD2. After removal of 0 bases from V and 5 bases from J, the junction contained 10 bases not matched to a gene. This CDR3 has 17 amino acids. Germline V lookup: CDR1 LGHNA, CDR2 YNFKEQ. The CDR3 spells CASSQDVRLAGADEQYF. The CDR3 bases are TGTGCCAGCAGCCAAGATGTGAGGCTAGCGGGAGCCGACGAGCAGTACTTC.

This clonotype was seen a few times. The V call is TRBV4-1, the J call TRBJ1-2; TRBD1 is a possible D gene (5 bases). V dropped 1 base and J dropped 4 bases, with 16 bases sitting between them. Germline lookup yields CDR1 MGHRA and CDR2 YSYEKL. This CDR3 region has 16 residues. CDR3 DNA sequence: TGCGCCAGCAGCCAAGGATGGGCGGACATCGGCTATGGCTACACCTTC. Residues: CASSQGWADIGYGYTF.

The V and J genes are TRBV27 and TRBJ2-5; TRBD2 agrees at 13 bases. CDR1 MNHEY and CDR2 SMNVEV come from the germline V gene (reference sequence). The CDR3 sequence is 16 residues long. V shed 5 bases, J shed 1 base, and the junction held 4 bases outside the gene matches. The CDR3 sequence: CASSQTSGGFQETQYF. The CDR3 nucleotides are TGTGCCAGCAGTCAGACTAGCGGGGGGTTCCAAGAGACCCAGTACTTC.

Note on this clonotype: The junction does not match germline at one end; this may be a read error. This chain connects TRBV5-6 to TRBJ1-2, with a tentative D call TRBD1 (6 bases). CDR3 length: 14 amino acids. CDR1 and CDR2 from the germline V gene are SGHDT and YYEEEE. The CDR3 DNA is TGTGCCAGCAGCAGGGACATAAGGAACTATGACTACACCTTC. It encodes CASSRDIRNYDYTF.

The genes are TRBV4-1 and TRBJ1-2, with 8 bases aligning to TRBD1. The trim removed 0 bases at V and 8 bases at J, leaving 11 bases unmatched. The germline V gene encodes CDR1 MGHRA and CDR2 YSYEKL. The CDR3 has 16 amino acids. In DNA, the CDR3 is TGCGCCAGCAGCCAAGATGGGTGGCAGGGGGCTGGAGGCTACACCTTC. Encoded protein: CASSQDGWQGAGGYTF.